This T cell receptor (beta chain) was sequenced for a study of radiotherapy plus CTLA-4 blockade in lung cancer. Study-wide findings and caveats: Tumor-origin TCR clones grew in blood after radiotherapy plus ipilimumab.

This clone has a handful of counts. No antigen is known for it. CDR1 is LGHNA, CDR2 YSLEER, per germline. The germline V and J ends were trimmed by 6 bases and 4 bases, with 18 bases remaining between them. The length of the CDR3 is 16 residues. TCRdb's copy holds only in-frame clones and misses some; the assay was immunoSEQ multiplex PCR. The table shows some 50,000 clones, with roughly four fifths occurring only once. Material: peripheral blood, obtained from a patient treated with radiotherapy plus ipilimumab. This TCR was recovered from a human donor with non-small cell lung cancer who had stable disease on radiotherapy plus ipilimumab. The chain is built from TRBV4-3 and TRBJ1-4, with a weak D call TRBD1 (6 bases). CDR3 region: CASRGGRRSHNEKLFF. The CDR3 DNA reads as TGCGCCAGCAGAGGGGGGAGACGGAGCCATAATGAAAAACTGTTTTTT.